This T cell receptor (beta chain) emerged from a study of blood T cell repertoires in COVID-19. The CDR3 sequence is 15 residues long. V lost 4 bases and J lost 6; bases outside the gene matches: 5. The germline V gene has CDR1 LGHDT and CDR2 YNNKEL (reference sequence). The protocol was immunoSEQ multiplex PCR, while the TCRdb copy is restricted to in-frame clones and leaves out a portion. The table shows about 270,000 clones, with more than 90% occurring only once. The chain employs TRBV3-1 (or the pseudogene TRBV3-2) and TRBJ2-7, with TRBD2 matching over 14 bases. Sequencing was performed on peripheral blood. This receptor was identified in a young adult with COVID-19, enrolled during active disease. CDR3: CASSLRLAGGAEQYF. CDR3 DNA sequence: TGTGCCAGCAGCCTCCGACTAGCGGGAGGGGCCGAGCAGTACTTC.